The TCR beta chain described here comes from a study of control samples from healthy donors and cancer patients (dated by TCRdb to 2018 to 2021). Of note for this clone: Its antigen remains undetermined. One base away there is no much larger clone; base qualities are not given.

The method behind the library was the immunoSEQ multiplex PCR assay. TCRdb provides this immuneACCESS table in a form limited to in-frame rearrangements. Some clones are lacking; in checked studies, under half of them reflect an unresolved V gene, and why the rest are absent is not known. The sample table holds under 110,000 clones, of which approximately 90% were seen once. Of the sample, 7.8% falls within the top ten clones. Measured from the cysteine to the phenylalanine, the CDR3 is 16 residues long. The CDR3 DNA has 48 bases and is translated from base 1. From a lookup of the germline V gene, CDR1 and CDR2 are SGHVT and SQSDAQ. V is shortened by 4 bases, J by 4 bases, and the region joining them spans 18 bases.

This sequence uses TRBV7-4 and TRBJ2-3; the D gene is possibly TRBD1 or TRBD2, with 6 bases matching each. The sequence derives from a man aged 25 to 45 in good health. The sequencing input was blood. The CDR3 in this case is CASSSYSQGGPDTQYF. The bases read TGTGCCAGCAGCTCTTATTCACAGGGAGGCCCAGATACGCAGTATTTT.